This T cell receptor beta chain originates from a study of shared clonotypes between healthy human individuals. About the study: Per donor, CD8 memory used one plate, CD8 naive used two, CD4 memory used three and CD4 naive used three.

With 0 bases removed from V and 9 bases from J, the gap between germline ends came to 20 bases. This CDR3 contains 15 residues. Germline values: CDR1 GTSNPN, CDR2 SVGIG (reference sequence). The data were produced by immunoSEQ multiplex PCR, yet TCRdb's version contains in-frame clones alone and is incomplete. The sample lists over a million clones, roughly 96% occurring once. A split of CD4+ cells into CD45RA+ naive and CD45RA-negative memory subsets was performed. This sequence originates from a man aged 30-40 years in good health. This chain links TRBV30 with TRBJ2-5, with D tentatively TRBD2 (5 bases). Sequencing used naive CD4+ T cells sorted from blood. As to subset: CD45RA+ positively selected. CDR3 DNA: TGTGCCTGGAGTGTACGGGGTAATACAAGAGACTCCCAGTACTTC. Translating gives CAWSVRGNTRDSQYF.